These T cell receptor beta chains were read from a single sample in a study of T cells in Graves' hyperthyroidism and ophthalmopathy. MiXCR, run by TCRdb on the multiplex PCR reads, gives a single entry per CDR3 protein. This sample carries over 700,000 distinct CDR3 sequences, approximately 40% of them seen once, and the ten largest clones take 7.5% to 9.5%. Sequenced input: blood. These receptors were taken from a man aged 18 to 29 with Graves' hyperthyroidism. Each CDR3 is given with its conserved first and last residue. The order of the fields is J gene, clone size, D gene, V gene, CDR3 protein, CDR3 DNA. D genes are given only for firm matches. Only part of the rows carry a size: once, few, many, or a class if the clone is expanded.

>TRBJ1-3|NA|TRBD1|TRBV11-2
CASSHRDRGYGNTIYF
TGTGCCAGCAGCCACCGGGACAGGGGATATGGAAACACCATATATTTT
>TRBJ1-4|NA|NA|TRBV2
CASSYSLQGGNEKLFF
TGTGCCAGCAGTTACTCGTTACAGGGCGGTAATGAAAAACTGTTTTTT
>TRBJ2-2|few|NA|TRBV5-4
CASSPDGGRNTGELFF
TGTGCCAGCAGCCCCGACGGGGGCCGAAACACCGGGGAGCTGTTTTTT
>TRBJ2-7|few|TRBD2|TRBV9
CASSAWREPNYEQYF
TGTGCCAGCAGCGCGTGGCGGGAGCCTAACTACGAGCAGTACTTC
>TRBJ1-5|many|NA|TRBV2
CASRSTNQPQHF
TGTGCCAGCCGATCTACCAATCAGCCCCAGCATTTT
>TRBJ2-7|many|NA|TRBV10-3
CAISDRGKGRGTYEQYF
TGTGCCATCAGTGACAGGGGTAAAGGGCGGGGGACCTACGAGCAGTACTTC
>TRBJ1-2|few|TRBD1|TRBV5-1
CASSSDRGHDYGYTF
TGCGCCAGCAGCTCGGACAGGGGGCATGACTATGGCTACACCTTC
>TRBJ2-5|NA|NA|TRBV9
CASSHPGRRETQYF
TGTGCCAGCAGCCACCCGGGACGACGAGAGACCCAGTACTTC
>TRBJ1-4|NA|NA|TRBV15
CASSPGAHNKKLFF
TGCGCCAGCAGCCCCGGGGCCCATAATAAAAAACTGTTTTTT
>TRBJ2-7|many|TRBD1|TRBV7-9
CASRSSGGYEQYF
TGTGCCAGCAGATCATCAGGGGGCTACGAGCAGTACTTC